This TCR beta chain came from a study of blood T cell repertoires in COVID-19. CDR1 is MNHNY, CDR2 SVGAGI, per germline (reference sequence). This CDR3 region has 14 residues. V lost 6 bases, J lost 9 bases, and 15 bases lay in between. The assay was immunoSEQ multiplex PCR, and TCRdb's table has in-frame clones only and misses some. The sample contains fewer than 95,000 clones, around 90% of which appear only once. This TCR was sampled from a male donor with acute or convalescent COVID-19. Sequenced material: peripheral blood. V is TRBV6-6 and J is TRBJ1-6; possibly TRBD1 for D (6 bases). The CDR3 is CASRGGAVGSPLHF. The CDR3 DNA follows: TGTGCCAGCAGGGGGGGGGCAGTAGGTTCACCCCTCCACTTT.